These 20 T cell receptor beta chains came from one sample sequenced in a study of OX40 agonist ivuxolimab in advanced cancers. Measured with immunoSEQ multiplex PCR; TCRdb has only the in-frame clones, and not every one. The table has more than 85,000 clones, roughly 87% seen once; the top ten hold 0.25% to 0.3%. The material sequenced was CD4+ or CD8+ T cells sorted from blood, taken in a trial of the OX40 agonist ivuxolimab. These receptors originate from an adult with an advanced solid tumor such as melanoma, head and neck, liver or kidney cancer.

CDR3 residues: CASSVGLGRDEQYF. The CDR3 region has the DNA TGTGCCAGCAGCGTAGGTCTGGGAAGGGACGAGCAGTACTTC. The V and J genes are TRBV9 and TRBJ2-7; D gene ambiguous. Germline CDR1 reads SGDLS; CDR2 reads YYNGEE. CDR3 size: 14 residues. Trimming took off 0 bases at V and 5 bases at J, with 12 bases between the two ends.

The V call is TRBV4-1, the J call TRBJ1-4; D unresolved. This CDR3 region has 14 residues. The V end was cut by 4 bases, the J end by 7 bases, with 13 bases between. Germline V gene sequence: CDR1 MGHRA, CDR2 YSYEKL. The CDR3 is CASSLGPRSEKLFF. Written as DNA, the CDR3 is TGCGCCAGCAGCCTAGGTCCCCGTAGTGAAAAACTGTTTTTT.

The gene calls are TRBV5-4 and TRBJ2-1, with 12 bases that match TRBD2. The V gene end was trimmed by 4 bases and the J gene end by 5 bases; junction bases not matched to a gene: 16. This CDR3 region has 19 residues. Germline values: CDR1 SGHNT, CDR2 YYREEE (reference sequence). CDR3 sequence (DNA): TGTGCCAGCAGCCCCCAGGGGGTCATTCGGACTAGCGGGAACAATGAGCAGTTCTTC. This encodes CASSPQGVIRTSGNNEQFF.

This chain uses TRBV29-1 with TRBJ2-1; 8 bases line up with TRBD2. The germline V gene encodes CDR1 SQVTM and CDR2 ANQGSEA. J was trimmed by 10 bases and V by 6 bases; bases with no gene match: 20. This CDR3 comprises 16 residues. CDR3 sequence (DNA): TGCAGCGTCCTTACTCCTCGGGCCGGGGGGGGGCGAGAGCAGTTCTTC. Amino acid sequence: CSVLTPRAGGGREQFF.

The rearrangement links TRBV18 to TRBJ1-5; D ambiguous. Between the trimmed V and J ends, which lost 6 bases and 0 bases, there was a span of 12 bases. This CDR3 contains 15 residues. Per germline, CDR1 KGHSH and CDR2 LQKENI. CDR3 in amino acids: CASSPSRDSNQPQHF. As DNA, the CDR3 is TGTGCCAGCTCCCCCAGTCGGGATAGCAATCAGCCCCAGCATTTT.

The chain uses TRBV4-2 and TRBJ1-1; maybe TRBD1 (6 bases). The germline V gene encodes CDR1 LGHNA and CDR2 YNFKEQ. V lost 1 base to trimming and J lost 3 bases, with 12 bases between them. The CDR3 is 15 amino acids. The DNA for the CDR3 is TGTGCCAGCAGCCAAGGGCCGGGGGCGGACACTGAAGCTTTCTTT. It yields the protein CASSQGPGADTEAFF.

The chain has TRBV10-3 and TRBJ1-6; D not resolved. Germline loops: CDR1 ENHRY, CDR2 SYGVKD. The CDR3 extends over 13 amino acids. Between the trimmed V and J ends, which lost 7 bases and 6 bases, there was a span of 10 bases. This CDR3 reads CAIKVGANSPLHF. DNA of the CDR3: TGTGCCATCAAAGTGGGCGCTAATTCACCCCTCCACTTT.

This chain connects TRBV19 to TRBJ2-5; TRBD2 matches 9 bases. CDR1 and CDR2 from the germline V gene are LNHDA and SQIVND (reference sequence). The CDR3 consists of 16 residues. V trimming: 3 bases; J trimming: 4 bases; junction bases outside the gene matches: 9. CDR3 sequence reads: CASSISGGTFRETQYF. The CDR3 DNA is TGTGCCAGTAGTATTAGCGGGGGAACCTTCCGAGAGACCCAGTACTTC.

This chain uses TRBV5-1 with TRBJ1-2, with D maybe TRBD1 (6 bases). The germline gives CDR1 SGHRS, CDR2 YFSETQ. The ends were cut back, 0 bases at V and 6 bases at J, with 9 bases in the middle. The CDR3 covers 13 residues. In DNA form, the CDR3 reads TGCGCCAGCAGCTTGGTCCGGGGGCATGGCTACACCTTC. As protein: CASSLVRGHGYTF.

The chain employs TRBV5-1 and TRBJ2-2; D gene ambiguous. The V and J ends lost 5 bases and 2 bases respectively, with 13 bases between them. CDR3 length: 15 amino acids. CDR1 SGHRS and CDR2 YFSETQ come from the germline V gene. In nucleotides, the CDR3 is TGCGCCAGCAGAACGGGCCAGGCCAACACCGGGGAGCTGTTTTTT. This encodes CASRTGQANTGELFF.

This clone was counted a single time. The CDR3 nucleotides are TGTGCCAGCAGCTTAACGTATGTAGGGACAGGGGGTACCTTCTCTGGGGCCAACGTCCTGACTTTC. Translating gives CASSLTYVGTGGTFSGANVLTF. V and J are TRBV7-3 and TRBJ2-6, with 11 bases fitting TRBD1. Trimming at V came to 0 bases and at J to 0 bases, leaving 13 bases not matched to a gene. CDR3 length equals 22 residues. Germline CDR1 and CDR2: SGHTA and FQGTGA.

The V and J genes are TRBV7-2 and TRBJ1-5; D gene ambiguous. Germline V gene data show CDR1 as SGHTA and CDR2 as FQGNSA. The CDR3 spans 14 residues. Trimming took off 4 bases at V and 1 base at J, with 8 bases between the two ends. In nucleotides, the CDR3 is TGTGCCAGCAGCTACGACCCAAGCAATCAGCCCCAGCATTTT. Translating it yields CASSYDPSNQPQHF. The full variable domain, its missing parts supplied by reference TRBV7-2 and TRBJ1-5, is GAGVSQSPSNKVTEKGKDVELRCDPISGHTALYWYRQSLGQGLEFLIYFQGNSAPDKSGLPSDRFSAERTGGSVSTLTIQRTQQEDSAVYLCASSYDPSNQPQHFGDGTRLSIL.

The sample holds one count of this clone. The chain joins TRBV18 to TRBJ1-4, with D maybe TRBD1 (5 bases). The germline gives CDR1 KGHSH, CDR2 LQKENI. The germline V and J ends were trimmed by 2 bases and 2 bases, with 9 bases remaining between them. This CDR3 has 15 residues. CDR3 loop: CASSPGGMTNEKLFF. CDR3 nucleotide sequence: TGTGCCAGCTCACCAGGGGGTATGACTAATGAAAAACTGTTTTTT.

The rearrangement joins TRBV19 to TRBJ2-3; TRBD1 matches at 9 bases. CDR1 and CDR2 from the germline V gene are LNHDA and SQIVND (reference sequence). The V gene end was trimmed by 5 bases and the J gene end by 4 bases; junction bases not matched to a gene: 7. This CDR3 region has 15 residues. The CDR3 bases are TGTGCCAGTAGTGACAGGGACAGGGTATCAGATACGCAGTATTTT. Its protein product is CASSDRDRVSDTQYF.

This clone was detected once. The genes are TRBV7-2 and TRBJ2-4; tentative D call: TRBD2 (6 bases). Per the germline V gene, CDR1 is SGHTA and CDR2 is FQGNSA. CDR3 size: 15 residues. Trimming removed 0 bases from V and 6 bases from J, with 12 bases in between. In nucleotides, the CDR3 is TGTGCCAGCAGCTTAGCGCTAACGGGGGTAAACATTCAGTACTTC. This translates into CASSLALTGVNIQYF.

The rearrangement links TRBV5-1 to TRBJ2-1; D might be TRBD1 (6 bases). Germline V lookup: CDR1 SGHRS, CDR2 YFSETQ. The V gene lost 4 bases and the J gene lost 5 bases, with 10 bases spanning the gap. The CDR3 has 13 amino acids. The CDR3 DNA reads as TGCGCCAGCAGCCCCGGACAGAACAATGAGCAGTTCTTC. As protein: CASSPGQNNEQFF.

This CDR3 is CASSQDTGLPSFGNEQFF. The CDR3 bases are TGCGCCAGCAGCCAAGATACGGGCCTCCCTTCTTTCGGCAATGAGCAGTTCTTC. This chain links TRBV4-1 with TRBJ2-1; D unresolved. The germline V and J ends were trimmed by 0 bases and 6 bases, with 21 bases remaining between them. The CDR3 is 18 amino acids. The germline CDR1 and CDR2 sequences are MGHRA and YSYEKL.

This chain uses TRBV6-1 with TRBJ1-4, with D unclear. The CDR3 consists of 14 residues. The germline gives CDR1 MNHNS, CDR2 SASEGT. The ends were cut back, 0 bases at V and 14 bases at J, with 16 bases in the middle. This CDR3 reads CASSEALRAPVLFF. CDR3 in DNA: TGTGCCAGCAGTGAAGCGCTAAGGGCCCCGGTGCTGTTTTTT.

The gene calls are TRBV6-6 and TRBJ1-5; D gene unclear. CDR3 length equals 12 residues. V gave up 5 bases and J gave up 4 bases, with 6 bases separating them. Germline V gene sequence: CDR1 MNHNY, CDR2 SVGAGI (reference sequence). In DNA, the CDR3 is TGTGCCAGCAGTCCCCCAAATCAGCCCCAGCATTTT. This gives the protein CASSPPNQPQHF.

This rearrangement joins TRBV19 to TRBJ2-6; D is ambiguous. Germline loops: CDR1 LNHDA, CDR2 SQIVND (reference sequence). CDR3 length: 14 amino acids. V lost 2 bases, J lost 2 bases, and 4 bases lay in between. CDR3 amino acids: CASSIRAGANVLTF. CDR3 nucleotide sequence: TGTGCCAGTAGTATAAGGGCTGGGGCCAACGTCCTGACTTTC. Looking up the rest from reference TRBV19 and TRBJ2-6 gives the full variable domain: DGGITQSPKYLFRKEGQNVTLSCEQNLNHDAMYWYRQDPGQGLRLIYYSQIVNDFQKGDIAEGYSVSREKKESFPLTVTSAQKNPTAFYLCASSIRAGANVLTFGAGSRLTVL.